This T cell receptor (beta chain) emerged from a study of CD8 T cells in ankylosing spondylitis. Study-wide findings and caveats: Characteristic, it appeared, of ankylosing spondylitis blood was a TCR beta motif of roughly 8 highly homologous variants.

In its sample, this clonotype was seen a few times. Its antigen is as yet unknown. Germline-derived CDR1 and CDR2 are SGHTS and YDEGEE. The CDR3 loop spans 14 amino acids. Unmatched junction bases numbered 7, after V lost 6 bases and J lost 4 bases. Libraries of TCR beta came from quantitative 5'-RACE with molecular barcodes. TCRdb redid the calling of the 5' RACE reads with MiXCR, one entry per CDR3 protein. The repertoire holds about 700,000 distinct CDR3 sequences, 19% seen once, with around a fifth in the top ten. The specimen was blood, either unsorted or a sorted T cell fraction (not recorded which). This sequence joins TRBV5-8 and TRBJ1-3, with 7 bases identical to TRBD1. This TCR was recovered from a male donor with ankylosing spondylitis. CDR3 nucleotides: TGTGCCAGCACCAACAGGGGCGTGGGAAACACCATATATTTT. Encoded protein: CASTNRGVGNTIYF.